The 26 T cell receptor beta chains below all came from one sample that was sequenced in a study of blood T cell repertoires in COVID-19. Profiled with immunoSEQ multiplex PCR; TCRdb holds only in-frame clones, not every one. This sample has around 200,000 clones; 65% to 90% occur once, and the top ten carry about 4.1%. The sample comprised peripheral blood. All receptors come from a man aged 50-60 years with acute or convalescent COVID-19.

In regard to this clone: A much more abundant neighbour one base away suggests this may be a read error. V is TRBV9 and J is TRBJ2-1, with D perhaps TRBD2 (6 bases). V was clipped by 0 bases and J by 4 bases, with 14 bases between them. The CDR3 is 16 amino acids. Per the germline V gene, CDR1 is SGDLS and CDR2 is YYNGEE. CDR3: CASSVGGAGIYNEQFF. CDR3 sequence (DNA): TGTGCCAGCAGCGTAGGAGGGGCGGGGATATACAATGAGCAGTTCTTC.

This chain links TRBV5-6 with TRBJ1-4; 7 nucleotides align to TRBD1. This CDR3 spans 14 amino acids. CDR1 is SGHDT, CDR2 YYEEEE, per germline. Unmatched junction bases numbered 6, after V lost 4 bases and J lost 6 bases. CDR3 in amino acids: CASSTGVADEKLFF. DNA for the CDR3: TGTGCCAGCAGCACAGGGGTGGCTGATGAAAAACTGTTTTTT.

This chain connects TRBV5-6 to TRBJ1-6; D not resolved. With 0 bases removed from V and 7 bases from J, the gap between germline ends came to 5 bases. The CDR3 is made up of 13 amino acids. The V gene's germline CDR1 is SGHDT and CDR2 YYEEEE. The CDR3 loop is CASSLGANSPLHF. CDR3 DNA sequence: TGTGCCAGCAGCTTGGGGGCGAATTCACCCCTCCACTTT.

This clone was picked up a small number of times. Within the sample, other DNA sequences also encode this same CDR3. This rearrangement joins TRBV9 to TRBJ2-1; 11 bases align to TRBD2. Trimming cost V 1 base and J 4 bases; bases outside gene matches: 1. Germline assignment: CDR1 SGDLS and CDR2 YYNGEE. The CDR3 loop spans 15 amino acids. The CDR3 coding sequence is TGTGCCAGCAGCGTACTAGCGGGGGGATACAATGAGCAGTTCTTC. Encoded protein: CASSVLAGGYNEQFF.

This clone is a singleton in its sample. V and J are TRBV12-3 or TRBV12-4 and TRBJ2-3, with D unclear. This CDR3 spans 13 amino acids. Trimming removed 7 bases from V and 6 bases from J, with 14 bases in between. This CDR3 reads CASNYLGADTQYF. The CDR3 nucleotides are TGTGCCAGCAACTACTTAGGTGCCGATACGCAGTATTTT.

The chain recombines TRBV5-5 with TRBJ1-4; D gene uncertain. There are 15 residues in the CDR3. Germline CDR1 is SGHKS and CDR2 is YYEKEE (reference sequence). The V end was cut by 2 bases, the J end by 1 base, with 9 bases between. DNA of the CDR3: TGTGCCAGCAGCTTTGGGCGGGGAACTAATGAAAAACTGTTTTTT. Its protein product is CASSFGRGTNEKLFF.

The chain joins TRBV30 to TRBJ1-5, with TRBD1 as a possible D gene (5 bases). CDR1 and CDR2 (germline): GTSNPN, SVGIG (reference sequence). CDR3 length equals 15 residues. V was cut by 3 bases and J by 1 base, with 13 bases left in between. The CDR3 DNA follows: TGTGCCTGGAGCGGAACCTACAGGAGCAATCAGCCCCAGCATTTT. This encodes CAWSGTYRSNQPQHF.

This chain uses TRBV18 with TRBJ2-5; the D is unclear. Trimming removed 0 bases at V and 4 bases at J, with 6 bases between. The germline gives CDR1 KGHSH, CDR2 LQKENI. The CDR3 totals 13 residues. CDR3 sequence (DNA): TGTGCCAGCTCACCACCAGTACTAGAGACCCAGTACTTC. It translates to CASSPPVLETQYF.

CDR3: CASSRTGGMYEKLFF. The CDR3 bases are TGTGCCAGCAGTCGGACAGGCGGGATGTATGAAAAACTGTTTTTT. V gene TRBV6-5 combines with J gene TRBJ1-4, with TRBD1 matching over 7 bases. V gave up 5 bases and J gave up 6 bases; unmatched junction bases: 9. The CDR3 spans 15 residues. CDR1 and CDR2 (germline): MNHEY, SVGAGI.

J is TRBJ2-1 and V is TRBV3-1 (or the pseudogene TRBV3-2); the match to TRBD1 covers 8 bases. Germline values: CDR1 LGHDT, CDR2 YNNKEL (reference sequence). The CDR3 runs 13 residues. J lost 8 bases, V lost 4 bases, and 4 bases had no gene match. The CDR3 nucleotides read TGTGCCAGCAGCCTTAACAGGGGGTATGAGCAGTTCTTC. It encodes CASSLNRGYEQFF.

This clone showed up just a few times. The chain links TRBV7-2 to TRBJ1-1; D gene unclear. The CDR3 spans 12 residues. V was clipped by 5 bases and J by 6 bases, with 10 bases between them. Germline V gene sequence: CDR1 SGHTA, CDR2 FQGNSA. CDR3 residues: CASSQIGAEAFF. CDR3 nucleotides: TGTGCCAGCAGCCAGATCGGGGCTGAAGCTTTCTTT.

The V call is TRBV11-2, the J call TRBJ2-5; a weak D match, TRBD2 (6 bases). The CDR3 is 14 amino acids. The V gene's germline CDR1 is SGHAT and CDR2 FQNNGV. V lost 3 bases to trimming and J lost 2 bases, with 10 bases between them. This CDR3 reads CASSLGDFQETQYF. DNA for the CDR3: TGTGCCAGCAGCTTGGGGGACTTTCAAGAGACCCAGTACTTC.

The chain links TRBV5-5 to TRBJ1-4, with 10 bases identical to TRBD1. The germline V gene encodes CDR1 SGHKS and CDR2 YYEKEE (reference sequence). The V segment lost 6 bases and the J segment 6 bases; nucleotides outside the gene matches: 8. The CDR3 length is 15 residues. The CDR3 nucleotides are TGTGCCAGCAATTCCCCGGGACAGGGGTATGAAAAACTGTTTTTT. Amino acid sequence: CASNSPGQGYEKLFF.

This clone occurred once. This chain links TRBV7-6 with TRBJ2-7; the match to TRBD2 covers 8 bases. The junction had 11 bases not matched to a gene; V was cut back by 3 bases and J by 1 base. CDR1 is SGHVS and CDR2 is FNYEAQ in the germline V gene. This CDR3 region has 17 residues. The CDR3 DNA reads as TGTGCCAGCAGCTTTCCCCCGGGAGGGAAAGATTCCTACGAGCAGTACTTC. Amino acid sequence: CASSFPPGGKDSYEQYF. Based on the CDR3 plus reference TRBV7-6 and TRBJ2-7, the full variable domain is GAGVSQSPRYKVTKRGQDVALRCDPISGHVSLYWYRQALGQGPEFLTYFNYEAQQDKSGLPNDRFSAERPEGSISTLTIQRTEQRDSAMYRCASSFPPGGKDSYEQYFGPGTRLTVT.

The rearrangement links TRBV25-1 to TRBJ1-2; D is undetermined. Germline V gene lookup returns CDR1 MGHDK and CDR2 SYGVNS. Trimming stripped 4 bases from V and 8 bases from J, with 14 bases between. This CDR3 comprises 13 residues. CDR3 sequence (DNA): TGTGCCAGCAGTGCCCGATCCGTGGGCGGCTACACCTTC. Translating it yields CASSARSVGGYTF.

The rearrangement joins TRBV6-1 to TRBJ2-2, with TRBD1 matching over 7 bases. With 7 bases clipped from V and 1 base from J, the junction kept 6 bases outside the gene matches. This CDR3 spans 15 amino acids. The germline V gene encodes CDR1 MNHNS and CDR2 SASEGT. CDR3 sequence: CASKIDRENTGELFF. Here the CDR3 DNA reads TGTGCCAGCAAGATCGACAGGGAGAACACCGGGGAGCTGTTTTTT.

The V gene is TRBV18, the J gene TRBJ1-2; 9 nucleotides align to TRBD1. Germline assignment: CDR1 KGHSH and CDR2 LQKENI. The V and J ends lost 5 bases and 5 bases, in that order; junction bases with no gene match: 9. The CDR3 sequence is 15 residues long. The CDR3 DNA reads TGTGCCAGCTCAAGCCCCGGGACAGGGACGTATGGCTACACCTTC. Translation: CASSSPGTGTYGYTF.

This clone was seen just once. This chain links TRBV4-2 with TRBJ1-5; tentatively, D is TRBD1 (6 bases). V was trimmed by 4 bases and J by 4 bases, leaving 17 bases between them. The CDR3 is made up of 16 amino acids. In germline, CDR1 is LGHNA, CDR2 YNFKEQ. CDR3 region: CASSPGTSGVNQPQHF. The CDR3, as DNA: TGTGCCAGCAGCCCCGGTACATCAGGGGTTAATCAGCCCCAGCATTTT.

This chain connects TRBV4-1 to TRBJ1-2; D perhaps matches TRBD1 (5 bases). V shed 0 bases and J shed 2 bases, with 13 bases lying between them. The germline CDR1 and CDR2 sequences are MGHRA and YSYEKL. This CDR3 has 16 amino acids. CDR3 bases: TGCGCCAGCAGCCAAGATAAGGGACGGGGGAACTATGGCTACACCTTC. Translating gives CASSQDKGRGNYGYTF.

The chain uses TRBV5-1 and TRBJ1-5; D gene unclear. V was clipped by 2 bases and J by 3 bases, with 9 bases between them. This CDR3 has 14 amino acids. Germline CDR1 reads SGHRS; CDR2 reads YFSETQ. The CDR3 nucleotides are TGCGCCAGCAGCTTTTCCGACAACAATCAGCCCCAGCATTTT. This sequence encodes CASSFSDNNQPQHF. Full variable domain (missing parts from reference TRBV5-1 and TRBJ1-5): KAGVTQTPRYLIKTRGQQVTLSCSPISGHRSVSWYQQTPGQGLQFLFEYFSETQRNKGNFPGRFSGRQFSNSRSEMNVSTLELGDSALYLCASSFSDNNQPQHFGDGTRLSIL.

CDR3 DNA sequence: TGTGCCAGCAGTCCCCGGAGTAGCGGCTACAATGAGCAGTTCTTC. Translating it yields CASSPRSSGYNEQFF. The chain has TRBV6-5 and TRBJ2-1; weak D call: TRBD2 (6 bases). V lost 5 bases, J lost 3 bases, and 14 bases lay in between. CDR1 and CDR2 from the germline V gene are MNHEY and SVGAGI. The CDR3 covers 15 residues.

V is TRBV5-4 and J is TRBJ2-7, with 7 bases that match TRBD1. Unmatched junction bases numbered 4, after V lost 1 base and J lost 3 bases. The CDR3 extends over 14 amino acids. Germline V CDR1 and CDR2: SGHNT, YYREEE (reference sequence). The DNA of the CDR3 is TGTGCCAGCAGCTTGACAGGACAGGACTACGAGCAGTACTTC. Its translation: CASSLTGQDYEQYF.

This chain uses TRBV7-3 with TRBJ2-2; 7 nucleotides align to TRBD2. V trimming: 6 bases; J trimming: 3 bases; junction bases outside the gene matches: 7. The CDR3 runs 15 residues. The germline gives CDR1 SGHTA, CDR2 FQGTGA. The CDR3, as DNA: TGTGCCAGCAGTCCCGGGCTAGCGGACACCGGGGAGCTGTTTTTT. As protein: CASSPGLADTGELFF.

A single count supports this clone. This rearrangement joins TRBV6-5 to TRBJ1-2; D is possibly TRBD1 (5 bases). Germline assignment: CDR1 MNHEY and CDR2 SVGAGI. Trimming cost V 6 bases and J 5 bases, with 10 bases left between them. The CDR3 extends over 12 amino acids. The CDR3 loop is CASSPRGYGYTF. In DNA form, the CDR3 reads TGTGCCAGCAGCCCCCGGGGGTATGGCTACACCTTC.

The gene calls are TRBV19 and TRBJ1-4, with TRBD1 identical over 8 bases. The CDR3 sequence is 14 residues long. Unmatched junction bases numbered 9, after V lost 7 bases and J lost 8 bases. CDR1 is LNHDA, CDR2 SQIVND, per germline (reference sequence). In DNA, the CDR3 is TGTGCCAGTACCGATCTAGGGGACAGGGAAAAACTGTTTTTT. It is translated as CASTDLGDREKLFF.

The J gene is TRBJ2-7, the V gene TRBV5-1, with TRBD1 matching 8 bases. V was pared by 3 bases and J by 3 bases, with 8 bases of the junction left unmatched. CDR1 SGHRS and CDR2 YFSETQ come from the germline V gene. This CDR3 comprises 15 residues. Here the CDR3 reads CASSSSGTGRYEQYF. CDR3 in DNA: TGCGCCAGCAGCTCTTCCGGGACAGGCCGCTACGAGCAGTACTTC. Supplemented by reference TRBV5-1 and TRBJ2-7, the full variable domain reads KAGVTQTPRYLIKTRGQQVTLSCSPISGHRSVSWYQQTPGQGLQFLFEYFSETQRNKGNFPGRFSGRQFSNSRSEMNVSTLELGDSALYLCASSSSGTGRYEQYFGPGTRLTVT.